This is a list of T cell receptor beta chains from one sample in a study of technical replicates of blood from a few donors. Sequencing used immunoSEQ multiplex PCR; TCRdb keeps in-frame clones, though not all of them. The table includes under 95,000 clones, around 94% detected once. The sequenced material came from T cells isolated from PBMCs. The receptors here all came from a human donor in good health. CDR3s include the opening cysteine and the closing phenylalanine or tryptophan. D genes are given only for firm matches. For some rows the clone size is stated as once, few or many, or as a class when expanded; others skip it.

d_call,v_call,j_call,clone_size,cdr3_aa,cdr3_nt
TRBD1,TRBV4-1,TRBJ1-5,.,CASSRTGSLTQHF,TGCGCCAGCAGTCGGACAGGTTCCCTCACCCAGCATTTT
.,TRBV6-1,TRBJ1-1,.,CASRKGSGFTEAFF,TGTGCCAGTCGGAAGGGGTCCGGCTTCACTGAAGCTTTCTTT
.,TRBV10-2,TRBJ1-5,.,CASSEFYLGQGNQPQHF,TGCGCCAGCAGTGAGTTTTACTTAGGCCAGGGCAATCAGCCCCAGCATTTT
TRBD2,TRBV10-1,TRBJ2-7,once,CASSERVGGASYEQYF,TGCGCCAGCAGTGAGAGGGTCGGGGGGGCCTCCTACGAGCAGTACTTC
.,TRBV5-1,TRBJ2-2,.,CASSLEQSNTGELFF,TGCGCCAGCAGCTTGGAGCAATCGAACACCGGGGAGCTGTTTTTT
.,TRBV4-1,TRBJ2-7,.,CASSQELVFVYYEQYF,TGCGCCAGCAGCCAAGAATTAGTGTTTGTGTACTACGAGCAGTACTTC
TRBD1,TRBV5-6,TRBJ2-7,medium-sized,CASSPTGSYEQYF,TGTGCCAGCAGCCCGACAGGGTCCTACGAGCAGTACTTC
TRBD1,TRBV18,TRBJ2-5,.,CASSDSSRGLGGETQYF,TGTGCCAGCTCAGACTCTTCAAGGGGGCTCGGAGGAGAGACCCAGTACTTC
TRBD2,TRBV7-9,TRBJ2-7,.,CASSSSGGASYEQYF,TGTGCCAGCAGCTCTAGCGGGGGGGCTTCTTACGAGCAGTACTTC
TRBD1,TRBV28,TRBJ2-3,once,CASSTPGQSTDTQYF,TGTGCCAGCAGTACTCCGGGACAGAGCACAGATACGCAGTATTTT
.,TRBV7-9,TRBJ2-1,.,CASSPLTTAAYNEQFF,TGTGCCAGCAGCCCACTAACGACTGCTGCCTACAATGAGCAGTTCTTC
TRBD2,TRBV19,TRBJ2-3,.,CASSILSSGGPTDTQYF,TGTGCCAGTAGTATCCTATCTAGCGGGGGTCCGACAGATACGCAGTATTTT
TRBD1,TRBV6-1,TRBJ2-3,.,CASRTGAVTDTQYF,TGTGCCAGCAGGACAGGGGCGGTTACCGATACGCAGTATTTT